These 27 T cell receptor beta chains were sequenced from one sample in a study of blood T cell repertoires in COVID-19. Clones were sequenced by immunoSEQ multiplex PCR, and TCRdb holds only the in-frame ones, with some missing. The data hold 250,000 to 300,000 clones, with 75% to 90% observed a single time. The sequencing input was PBMCs or T cells enriched from blood (not recorded which). These receptors all come from a woman in her forties or fifties who had recovered from COVID-19.

Here the CDR3 DNA reads TGTGCCAGCAGTTTTGGCGGGCTTAATGAAAAACTGTTTTTT. The encoded protein is CASSFGGLNEKLFF. The chain is built from TRBV27 and TRBJ1-4; D ambiguous. V was trimmed by 3 bases and J by 4 bases, leaving 9 bases between them. This CDR3 is 14 amino acids long. The V gene's germline CDR1 is MNHEY and CDR2 SMNVEV (reference sequence).

The rearrangement uses TRBV30 and TRBJ2-1; TRBD2 aligns across 11 bases. Germline V lookup: CDR1 GTSNPN, CDR2 SVGIG (reference sequence). The CDR3 covers 16 residues. V lost 2 bases to trimming and J lost 3 bases; unmatched junction nucleotides: 6. The CDR3 DNA sequence: TGTGCCTGGAGTAGACTAGCGGGAACTATCTACAATGAGCAGTTCTTC. It yields the protein CAWSRLAGTIYNEQFF.

V usage is TRBV28 and J usage is TRBJ1-2, with TRBD1 as a possible D gene (6 bases). The CDR3 totals 14 residues. Trimming took off 7 bases at V and 4 bases at J, with 16 bases between the two ends. Germline-derived CDR1 and CDR2 are MDHEN and SYDVKM. CDR3 bases: TGTGCCAGCATTATGGCAGGGGCGGCCTATGGCTACACCTTC. As protein: CASIMAGAAYGYTF.

J is TRBJ2-5 and V is TRBV7-9; perhaps TRBD1 as D (5 bases). Trimming stripped 0 bases from V and 5 bases from J, with 13 bases between. This CDR3 region has 15 residues. The germline V gene has CDR1 SEHNR and CDR2 FQNEAQ (reference sequence). CDR3 sequence: CASSLASPAGETQYF. The CDR3 bases are TGTGCCAGCAGCTTAGCGAGCCCAGCAGGGGAGACCCAGTACTTC.

The chain combines TRBV12-5 with TRBJ1-5, with D possibly TRBD1 on 6 matching bases. CDR1 and CDR2 (germline): LGHNT, FRNRAP. Trimming took off 1 base at V and 7 bases at J, with 26 bases between the two ends. This CDR3 contains 19 residues. CDR3 bases: TGTGCTAGTGGTTTGGCCGCCGTTGTTAGAGACAGGCGGTGGCAGCCCCAGCATTTT. Residues: CASGLAAVVRDRRWQPQHF.

The rearrangement uses TRBV6-2 or TRBV6-3 and TRBJ2-1; D remains unclear. Germline-derived CDR1 and CDR2 are MNHEY and SVGEGT. The germline V and J ends were trimmed by 0 bases and 3 bases, with 15 bases remaining between them. This CDR3 comprises 17 residues. CDR3 nucleotides: TGTGCCAGCAGTTACTCGACTGGTCAGCCACACTACAATGAGCAGTTCTTC. It yields the protein CASSYSTGQPHYNEQFF.

The chain employs TRBV6-2 or TRBV6-3 and TRBJ1-3; D not resolved. The ends were cut back, 6 bases at V and 0 bases at J, with 12 bases in the middle. Germline loops: CDR1 MNHEY, CDR2 SVGEGT. This CDR3 comprises 15 residues. The CDR3 sequence is CASSDPSGSGNTIYF. The CDR3 DNA sequence: TGTGCCAGCAGCGACCCCTCGGGCTCTGGAAACACCATATATTTT.

CDR3 nucleotide sequence: TGTGCCACCGACCTAGCGGGTCGCACAGATACGCAGTATTTT. Amino acids: CATDLAGRTDTQYF. The chain couples TRBV28 to TRBJ2-3, with 8 bases matching TRBD2. The J segment lost 1 base and the V segment lost 10 bases, leaving 7 bases of the junction unmatched. The germline CDR1 and CDR2 sequences are MDHEN and SYDVKM. There are 14 residues in the CDR3.

The rearrangement links TRBV6-1 to TRBJ2-2, with D maybe TRBD2 (7 bases). CDR3 length equals 15 residues. Germline V gene sequence: CDR1 MNHNS, CDR2 SASEGT. The V and J ends lost 0 bases and 6 bases respectively, with 11 bases between them. The CDR3 nucleotides read TGTGCCAGCAGTGAAGCGCTAGGGGGGGCCGGGGAGCTGTTTTTT. Translating gives CASSEALGGAGELFF.

This clone was seen only once. This sequence joins TRBV18 and TRBJ1-2; D unclear. V was trimmed by 2 bases and J by 7 bases, leaving 14 bases between them. Germline V lookup: CDR1 KGHSH, CDR2 LQKENI. This CDR3 is built from 14 residues. The CDR3 region is CASSPGESSPGYTF. As DNA, the CDR3 is TGTGCCAGCTCACCAGGGGAGTCGAGCCCTGGCTACACCTTC.

V is TRBV3-1 (or the pseudogene TRBV3-2) and J is TRBJ1-6; a weak D match, TRBD1 (5 bases). CDR1 and CDR2 from the germline V gene are LGHDT and YNNKEL (reference sequence). The V end was cut by 1 base, the J end by 9 bases, with 10 bases between. This CDR3 spans 14 amino acids. CDR3 sequence reads: CASSQAAGGSPLHF. In DNA, the CDR3 is TGTGCCAGCAGCCAAGCCGCCGGGGGTTCACCCCTCCACTTT.

This clone appeared once. The genes are TRBV11-1 and TRBJ2-1; the match to TRBD2 covers 9 bases. With 5 bases clipped from V and 11 bases from J, the junction kept 10 bases outside the gene matches. The CDR3 runs 14 residues. The V gene's germline CDR1 is SGHAT and CDR2 FQDESV (reference sequence). This CDR3 is CASSREGSGGKQFF. In DNA form, the CDR3 reads TGTGCCAGCAGCCGAGAAGGTAGCGGGGGAAAGCAGTTCTTC. Based on the CDR3 plus reference TRBV11-1 and TRBJ2-1, the full variable domain is EAEVAQSPRYKITEKSQAVAFWCDPISGHATLYWYRQILGQGPELLVQFQDESVVDDSQLPKDRFSAERLKGVDSTLKIQPAELGDSAMYLCASSREGSGGKQFFGPGTRLTVL.

On this clone: The same CDR3 also results from other DNA sequences found in this sample. The gene calls are TRBV25-1 and TRBJ2-7, with 8 bases identical to TRBD2. CDR1 and CDR2 (germline): MGHDK, SYGVNS. The CDR3 is 14 residues long. The J segment lost 0 bases and the V segment lost 2 bases, leaving 0 bases of the junction unmatched. The CDR3 loop reads CASSEAGGSYEQYF. The CDR3 DNA follows: TGTGCCAGCAGTGAAGCGGGAGGCTCCTACGAGCAGTACTTC.

The V and J genes are TRBV5-6 and TRBJ1-1; possible D gene TRBD1, 5 bases. Germline values: CDR1 SGHDT, CDR2 YYEEEE. Trimming cost V 4 bases and J 3 bases, with 10 bases left between them. This CDR3 is built from 13 residues. Here the CDR3 DNA reads TGTGCCAGCAGCCCGCGGGGGTACACTGAAGCTTTCTTT. Amino acids: CASSPRGYTEAFF. Complete variable domain (other parts from reference TRBV5-6 and TRBJ1-1): DAGVTQSPTHLIKTRGQQVTLRCSPKSGHDTVSWYQQALGQGPQFIFQYYEEEERQRGNFPDRFSGHQFPNYSSELNVNALLLGDSALYLCASSPRGYTEAFFGQGTRLTVV.

The chain uses TRBV3-1 (or the pseudogene TRBV3-2) and TRBJ1-1, with D possibly matching TRBD1 (5 bases). CDR1 and CDR2 (germline): LGHDT, YNNKEL (reference sequence). The CDR3 covers 15 residues. The germline V and J ends were trimmed by 5 bases and 4 bases, with 17 bases remaining between them. Here the CDR3 reads CASSSRGGAGTEAFF. In nucleotides, the CDR3 is TGTGCCAGCAGCTCAAGGGGAGGCGCGGGCACTGAAGCTTTCTTT.

This clone was recorded only once. This chain links TRBV7-8 with TRBJ2-1; 9 nucleotides match TRBD2. The germline CDR1 and CDR2 sequences are SGHVS and FQNEAQ. The J segment lost 0 bases and the V segment lost 2 bases, leaving 2 bases of the junction unmatched. The CDR3 runs 16 residues. The CDR3 region is CASSLIAGDSYNEQFF. CDR3 in DNA: TGTGCCAGCAGCTTAATAGCGGGAGACTCCTACAATGAGCAGTTCTTC.

The chain recombines TRBV2 with TRBJ1-1, with a tentative D call TRBD1 (6 bases). The CDR3 covers 15 residues. Germline assignment: CDR1 SNHLY and CDR2 FYNNEI. V lost 8 bases and J lost 4, with 20 bases in between. The CDR3, as DNA: TGTGCCAGCGGTTTAACAGGGAAGCGGGGCACTGAAGCTTTCTTT. It encodes CASGLTGKRGTEAFF.

This clone has just a few counts. The chain is built from TRBV9 and TRBJ2-7, with 7 bases aligning to TRBD2. The trim removed 0 bases at V and 1 base at J, leaving 7 bases unmatched. Germline CDR1 is SGDLS and CDR2 is YYNGEE. The CDR3 length is 16 residues. For the CDR3, the DNA is TGTGCCAGCAGCGTAGACGGCGGGAGAAGGTCCTACGAGCAGTACTTC. It encodes CASSVDGGRRSYEQYF.

The chain links TRBV21-1 to TRBJ2-1; TRBD2 is the table's D call, not checked against the DNA. TRBV21-1 is listed as a pseudogene. The CDR3 has 15 residues. The chain's CDR3 is CASRRTSGLGCKQFF. As DNA, the CDR3 is TGTGCCAGCAGACGGACTAGCGGGTTGGGATGTAAACAGTTCTTC.

V and J are TRBV7-3 and TRBJ2-1; TRBD2 agrees at 7 bases. The CDR3 consists of 16 residues. The V gene end was trimmed by 5 bases and the J gene end by 15 bases; junction bases not matched to a gene: 22. Germline V gene lookup returns CDR1 SGHTA and CDR2 FQGTGA. DNA of the CDR3: TGTGCCAGCAGCCCTCAAAGGGTGACTAGCCCTATTCAGTTGTTCTTC. This gives the protein CASSPQRVTSPIQLFF.

The rearrangement joins TRBV10-2 to TRBJ2-7; weak D call: TRBD2 (5 bases). Germline lookup yields CDR1 WSHSY and CDR2 SAAADI. This CDR3 has 12 amino acids. Trimming removed 7 bases at V and 6 bases at J, with 13 bases between. CDR3 coding DNA: TGCGCCAGCAAGGGAGCTCCCTCCGAGCAGTACTTC. Translated: CASKGAPSEQYF.

The chain is built from TRBV6-1 and TRBJ1-5; D is perhaps TRBD1 (5 bases). This CDR3 contains 13 residues. V was clipped by 3 bases and J by 6 bases, with 9 bases between them. CDR1 and CDR2 (germline): MNHNS, SASEGT. CDR3 in DNA: TGTGCCAGCAGTGAGCAGGGCAGTCAGCCCCAGCATTTT. Its translation: CASSEQGSQPQHF.

The chain has TRBV5-4 and TRBJ2-7; D unclear. This CDR3 has 15 residues. Trimming removed 1 base from V and 3 bases from J, with 14 bases in between. Germline CDR1 and CDR2: SGHNT and YYREEE (reference sequence). The chain's CDR3 is CASSLPGSTGYEQYF. The CDR3 DNA reads as TGTGCCAGCAGCTTGCCCGGGTCCACGGGCTACGAGCAGTACTTC.

J is TRBJ2-4 and V is TRBV18; tentative D call: TRBD2 (6 bases). V was clipped by 2 bases and J by 1 base, with 15 bases between them. Germline CDR1 and CDR2: KGHSH and LQKENI. CDR3 size: 17 residues. The CDR3 nucleotides read TGTGCCAGCTCACCAATAGGCAGCGGGCTCGCCAAAAACATTCAGTACTTC. Its protein is CASSPIGSGLAKNIQYF.

The rearrangement joins TRBV9 to TRBJ2-2; tentative D call: TRBD1 (5 bases). The CDR3 has 14 amino acids. CDR1 SGDLS and CDR2 YYNGEE come from the germline V gene. Trimming removed 3 bases at V and 7 bases at J, with 13 bases between. The CDR3 reads CASSEDIGVGELFF. CDR3 DNA sequence: TGTGCCAGCAGCGAGGACATAGGGGTCGGGGAGCTGTTTTTT.

The chain is built from TRBV11-2 and TRBJ1-1, with a tentative D call TRBD1 (6 bases). The CDR3 runs to 15 residues. V shed 4 bases and J shed 0 bases, with 12 bases lying between them. Germline V gives CDR1 SGHAT, CDR2 FQNNGV. CDR3 protein: CASSWGGRLNTEAFF. The CDR3 nucleotides read TGTGCCAGCAGCTGGGGGGGCAGATTGAACACTGAAGCTTTCTTT.

V and J are TRBV18 and TRBJ2-7; TRBD2 aligns across 12 bases. CDR3 length: 15 residues. Germline CDR1 reads KGHSH; CDR2 reads LQKENI. J lost 3 bases, V lost 3 bases, and 3 bases had no gene match. The chain's CDR3 is CASSPRTSGIYEQYF. Here the CDR3 DNA reads TGTGCCAGCTCACCCCGGACTAGCGGGATCTACGAGCAGTACTTC.